This T cell receptor (beta chain) appears in the sequencing data of a study of blood T cell repertoires in COVID-19. The overall study: Donors in the United States, Italy and Spain gave samples during acute or convalescent COVID-19. T cells, B-cell-depleted T cells, or PBMCs supplied cDNA or gDNA.

Study processing details: The assay estimated nucleated cells by amplifying reference gene primers. The repertoire was sequenced with immunoSEQ multiplex PCR; TCRdb's copy has only in-frame clones and lacks some. V and J calls and clone size are those listed in that table; D and trimming were worked out from the DNA. Of 90,000 to 120,000 clones in the sample, about 91% were seen once. The TCR sequence derives from a man aged 45-65 years with active or convalescent COVID-19. The sequenced sample was peripheral blood.

Here the CDR3 reads CASSPSSGHGSYEQYF. CDR3 DNA sequence: TGTGCCAGCAGCCCCTCTAGCGGCCATGGATCCTACGAGCAGTACTTC. The chain links TRBV14 to TRBJ2-7, with 7 bases that match TRBD2. Germline lookup yields CDR1 SGHDN and CDR2 FVKESK. The CDR3 is 16 residues long. V was pared by 4 bases and J by 1 base, with 10 bases of the junction left unmatched.